This section outlines one T cell receptor (beta chain) sequence together with its context. Its target is unknown. Time point indicated: newly diagnosed, previously untreated cHL patient sample. The data originate from a study of PD-1 blockade in classical Hodgkin lymphoma. General study points: Newly diagnosed patients reportedly had lower baseline TCR diversity than healthy donors.

V shed 6 bases and J 2 bases; nucleotides not matched to a gene: 15. The CDR3 runs to 18 residues. The germline V gene has CDR1 SNHLY and CDR2 FYNNEI. TCRdb keeps only in-frame clones here, not all; method: immunoSEQ multiplex PCR. Seen here are 45,000 to 60,000 clones, roughly 91% observed once, and the top ten hold around 5%. The V and J genes are TRBV2 and TRBJ2-3; 9 nucleotides match TRBD1. The sequencing input was peripheral blood mononuclear cells (PBMCs). The TCR was taken from a human donor with classical Hodgkin lymphoma. The CDR3 here is CASRKQGAASRHTDTQYF. CDR3 DNA: TGTGCCAGCAGGAAACAGGGGGCTGCTAGCCGTCACACAGATACGCAGTATTTT.